Each of the 11 T cell receptor beta chains below was sequenced from the same sample in a study of blood T cell repertoires in COVID-19. Profiling relied on immunoSEQ multiplex PCR, and the TCRdb table lists in-frame clones only, not all of them. The table shows approximately 200,000 clones, with 90% occurring only once. What was sequenced was PBMCs or T cells enriched from blood (not recorded which). Every receptor here comes from a man between 25 and 39 years old who had recovered from COVID-19.

The V and J genes are TRBV10-2 and TRBJ2-7; D gene uncertain. The CDR3 contains 17 residues. Trimming took 0 bases from V and 3 from J, leaving 18 bases between them. Germline V gives CDR1 WSHSY, CDR2 SAAADI. The CDR3 DNA follows: TGCGCCAGCAGTGAGTCGATGTCCGACGGAGAAAACTACGAGCAGTACTTC. Translated: CASSESMSDGENYEQYF.

The V and J genes are TRBV11-2 and TRBJ2-3, with TRBD2 identical over 7 bases. In germline, CDR1 is SGHAT, CDR2 FQNNGV. The CDR3 is 17 residues long. After removal of 4 bases from V and 4 bases from J, the junction contained 14 bases not matched to a gene. The CDR3: CASSYGGGRLAADTQYF. CDR3 DNA: TGTGCCAGCAGCTATGGTGGTGGGCGACTAGCTGCAGATACGCAGTATTTT.

The chain couples TRBV5-8 to TRBJ2-7, with 9 bases aligning to TRBD1. This CDR3 region has 17 residues. V shed 6 bases, J shed 2 bases, and the junction held 15 bases outside the gene matches. In germline, CDR1 is SGHTS, CDR2 YDEGEE. This CDR3 is CASTSGDRVGHPYEQYF. In nucleotides, the CDR3 is TGTGCCAGCACTTCGGGGGACAGGGTGGGGCATCCCTACGAGCAGTACTTC.

V gene TRBV29-1 combines with J gene TRBJ2-2; D not certain. V was clipped by 2 bases and J by 4 bases, with 11 bases between them. The germline CDR1 and CDR2 sequences are SQVTM and ANQGSEA. This CDR3 has 14 amino acids. The CDR3 DNA sequence: TGCAGCGTTGAAATGGGCCTGCCCACCGGGGAGCTGTTTTTT. Residues: CSVEMGLPTGELFF.

This clone was observed a single time. CDR3 sequence reads: CASSPSTYQETQYF. CDR3 DNA sequence: TGTGCCAGCAGCCCCTCGACTTACCAAGAGACCCAGTACTTC. V usage is TRBV3-1 (or the pseudogene TRBV3-2) and J usage is TRBJ2-5, with D uncertain. Germline V CDR1 and CDR2: LGHDT, YNNKEL (reference sequence). V shed 4 bases and J shed 0 bases, with 9 bases lying between them. This CDR3 is 14 amino acids long.

The J gene is TRBJ1-5, the V gene TRBV19; TRBD1 agrees at 10 bases. Germline-derived CDR1 and CDR2 are LNHDA and SQIVND (reference sequence). CDR3 size: 16 residues. The V and J ends lost 6 bases and 3 bases, in that order; junction bases with no gene match: 8. The CDR3 loop is CASSSGTGAPNQPQHF. The DNA for the CDR3 is TGTGCCAGTAGCTCTGGGACAGGGGCACCCAATCAGCCCCAGCATTTT.

The V call is TRBV12-3 or TRBV12-4, the J call TRBJ1-1; the D is unclear. The CDR3 has 13 amino acids. V lost 2 bases to trimming and J lost 7 bases, with 11 bases between them. As DNA, the CDR3 is TGTGCCAGCAGTTTAAAGGAGAAGGATGAAGCTTTCTTT. Residues: CASSLKEKDEAFF.

The chain carries TRBV9 and TRBJ2-1; 8 nucleotides match TRBD2. The germline gives CDR1 SGDLS, CDR2 YYNGEE. With 1 base clipped from V and 5 bases from J, the junction kept 5 bases outside the gene matches. The CDR3 is made up of 15 amino acids. The CDR3 region is CASSVKAGADNEQFF. CDR3 DNA: TGTGCCAGCAGCGTAAAAGCGGGGGCCGACAATGAGCAGTTCTTC.

This rearrangement joins TRBV7-7 to TRBJ2-5; 7 bases map to TRBD1. The V segment lost 1 base and the J segment 5 bases; nucleotides outside the gene matches: 10. CDR3 length: 16 amino acids. CDR1 and CDR2 from the germline V gene are SSHAT and FNYEAQ (reference sequence). CDR3 DNA: TGTGCCAGCAGCTTAGGGGGACAGTATCCGCGGGAGACCCAGTACTTC. It encodes CASSLGGQYPRETQYF.

The CDR3 reads CASSLFTTSGNPYNEQFF. CDR3 bases: TGTGCCAGCAGCTTATTTACCACTAGCGGGAACCCCTACAATGAGCAGTTCTTC. The chain employs TRBV7-6 and TRBJ2-1, with 10 bases lining up with TRBD2. Per germline, CDR1 SGHVS and CDR2 FNYEAQ. The V segment lost 2 bases and the J segment 2 bases; nucleotides outside the gene matches: 9. The CDR3 extends over 18 amino acids. Full variable domain (outside the CDR3, taken from reference TRBV7-6 and TRBJ2-1): GAGVSQSPRYKVTKRGQDVALRCDPISGHVSLYWYRQALGQGPEFLTYFNYEAQQDKSGLPNDRFSAERPEGSISTLTIQRTEQRDSAMYRCASSLFTTSGNPYNEQFFGPGTRLTVL.

The chain combines TRBV14 with TRBJ2-7; TRBD2 agrees at 10 bases. Germline loops: CDR1 SGHDN, CDR2 FVKESK. The CDR3 totals 15 residues. With 0 bases clipped from V and 4 bases from J, the junction kept 3 bases outside the gene matches. CDR3 region: CASSQEGLATYEQYF. CDR3 sequence (DNA): TGTGCCAGCAGCCAAGAGGGACTAGCGACGTACGAGCAGTACTTC. Full variable domain (missing parts from reference TRBV14 and TRBJ2-7): EAGVTQFPSHSVIEKGQTVTLRCDPISGHDNLYWYRRVMGKEIKFLLHFVKESKQDESGMPNNRFLAERTGGTYSTLKVQPAELEDSGVYFCASSQEGLATYEQYFGPGTRLTVT.